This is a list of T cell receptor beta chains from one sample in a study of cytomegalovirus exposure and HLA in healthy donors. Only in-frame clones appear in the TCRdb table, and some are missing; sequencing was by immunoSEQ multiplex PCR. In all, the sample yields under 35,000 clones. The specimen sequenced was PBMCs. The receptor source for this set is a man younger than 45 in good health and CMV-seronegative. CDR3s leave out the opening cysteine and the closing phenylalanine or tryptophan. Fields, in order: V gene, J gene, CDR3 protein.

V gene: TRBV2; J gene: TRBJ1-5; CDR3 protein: ASRGKDRGRAQH
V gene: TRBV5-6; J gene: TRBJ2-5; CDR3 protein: ASFGGGITAQETQY
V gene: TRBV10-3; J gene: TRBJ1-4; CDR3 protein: AIGQAAFNEKLF
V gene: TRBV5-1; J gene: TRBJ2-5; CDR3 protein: ASSLGLAGGREETQY
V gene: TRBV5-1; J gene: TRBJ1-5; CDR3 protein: ASSYDRDRENQPQH
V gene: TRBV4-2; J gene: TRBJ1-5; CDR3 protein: ASSQVYGSNQPQH
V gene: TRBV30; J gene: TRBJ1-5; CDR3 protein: AWSVSGASNQPQH
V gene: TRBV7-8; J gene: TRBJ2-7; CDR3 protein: ASSFLTSSAGVVYEQY
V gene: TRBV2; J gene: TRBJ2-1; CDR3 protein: ASSERVIAYNEQF
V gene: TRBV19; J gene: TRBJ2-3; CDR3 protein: ASAQSRGAGTDTQY
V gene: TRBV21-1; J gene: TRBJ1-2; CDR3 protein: ASSKEEDNYGYT
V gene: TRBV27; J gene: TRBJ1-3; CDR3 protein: ASSPRAGNTIY
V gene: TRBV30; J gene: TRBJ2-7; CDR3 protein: AWSWGGSYEQY
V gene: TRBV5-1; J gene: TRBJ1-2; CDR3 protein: ASSLGQGTYGYT
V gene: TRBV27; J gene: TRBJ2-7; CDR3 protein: ASSRPGAGVIYEQY
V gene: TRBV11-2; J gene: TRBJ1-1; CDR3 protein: ASSQTKPNTEAF
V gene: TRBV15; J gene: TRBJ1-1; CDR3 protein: ATSRDQQAITEAF
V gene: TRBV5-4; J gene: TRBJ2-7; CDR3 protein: ASSQKTSGRAYEQY
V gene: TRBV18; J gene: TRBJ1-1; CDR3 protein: ASSPSMVSGTEAF
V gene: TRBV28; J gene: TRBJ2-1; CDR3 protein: ASSSLGGAASREQF
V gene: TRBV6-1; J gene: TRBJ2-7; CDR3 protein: ASSERGYEQY
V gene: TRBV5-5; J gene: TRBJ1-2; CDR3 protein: ASSFQTVGSYT
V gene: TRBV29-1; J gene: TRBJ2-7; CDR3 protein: SVGTGAREQY
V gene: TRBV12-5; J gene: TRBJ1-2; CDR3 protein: ASGGAAWTGAFLHRGGYT
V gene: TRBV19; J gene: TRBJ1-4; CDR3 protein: ASRKGGQQNAGLF
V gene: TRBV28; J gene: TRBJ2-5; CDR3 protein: ASSSYQETQY
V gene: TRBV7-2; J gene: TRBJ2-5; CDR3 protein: ASSFAGRQTQY
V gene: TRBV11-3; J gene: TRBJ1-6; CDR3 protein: ASSRGTANSPLH
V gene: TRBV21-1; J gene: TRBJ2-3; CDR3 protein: ASSGGANSTDTQY
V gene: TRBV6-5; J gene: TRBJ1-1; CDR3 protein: ASSFQEGNTEAF
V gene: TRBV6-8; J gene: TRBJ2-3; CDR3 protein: ASPPGGLHTDTQY
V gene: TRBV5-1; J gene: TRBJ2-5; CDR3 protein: ASTNPVQGVETQY
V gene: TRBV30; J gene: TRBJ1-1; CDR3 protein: AWTHAGGRTEAF
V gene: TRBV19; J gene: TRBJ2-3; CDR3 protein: ASSPSTDTQY
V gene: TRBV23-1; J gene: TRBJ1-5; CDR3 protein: AIPPGQGLYSNQPQH
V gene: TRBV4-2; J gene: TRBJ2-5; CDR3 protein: ASSQGLAGYEETQY
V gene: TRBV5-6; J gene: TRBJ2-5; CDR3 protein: ASSQRPGLAGVGSETQY
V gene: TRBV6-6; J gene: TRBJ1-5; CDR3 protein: ATNRVGQPQH
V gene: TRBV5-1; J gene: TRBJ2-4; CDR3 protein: ASSSRDRKNIQY
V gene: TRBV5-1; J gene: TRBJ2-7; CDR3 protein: ASSSTSGRYDEQY
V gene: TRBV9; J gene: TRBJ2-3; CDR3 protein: ASSVSSGGRDTQY
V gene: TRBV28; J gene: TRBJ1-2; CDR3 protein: ASSSPTSDRVGYT
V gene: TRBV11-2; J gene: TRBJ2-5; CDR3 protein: ASSLSQIGTANQETQY
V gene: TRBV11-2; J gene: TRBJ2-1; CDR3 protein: ASSSGTGGYEQF
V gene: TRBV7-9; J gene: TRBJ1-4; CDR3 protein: ASRKTGTNEKLF
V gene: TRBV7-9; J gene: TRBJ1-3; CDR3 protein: ASSPRDRGRDTIY
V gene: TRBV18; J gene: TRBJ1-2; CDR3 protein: ASSPLSAGYGYT
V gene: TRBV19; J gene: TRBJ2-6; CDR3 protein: ASSGWTGASSGANVLT
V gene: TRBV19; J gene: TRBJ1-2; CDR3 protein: ASSAGQNYGYT
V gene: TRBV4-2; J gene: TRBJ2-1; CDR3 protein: ASSQDGTSAYNEQF
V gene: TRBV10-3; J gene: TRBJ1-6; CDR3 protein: AISESLTRDNSPLH
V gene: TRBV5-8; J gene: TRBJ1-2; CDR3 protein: ASSRGDRGFHGYT
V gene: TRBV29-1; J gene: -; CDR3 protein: SANGRGGTYEQY
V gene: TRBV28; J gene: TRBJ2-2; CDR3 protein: ASSGGTRTGELF
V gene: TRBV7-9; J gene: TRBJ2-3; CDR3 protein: ASSPVSGGITDTQY
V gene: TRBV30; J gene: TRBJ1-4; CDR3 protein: AWSLGGGNEKLF
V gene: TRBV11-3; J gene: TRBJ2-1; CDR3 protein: ASSYSGGSGEQF